The rows below give T cell receptor beta chains drawn from one sample of a study of blood T cells in healthy people across ages. TCRdb recomputed calls from the 5' RACE reads with MiXCR, one row per CDR3 protein. This table holds approximately 850,000 distinct CDR3 sequences, around 45% found once. The specimen was blood. The receptors come from a man in his 60s in good health. Each CDR3 is given with its conserved first and last residue. D genes are given only for firm matches. Only some rows state a clone size, as once, few, many or a class for expanded clones.

abundance,d_gene,v_gene,j_gene,CDR3aa,CDR3nt
-,-,TRBV6-2/TRBV6-3,TRBJ2-7,CASTKTGYEQYF,TGTGCCAGCACTAAAACAGGCTACGAGCAGTACTTC
-,-,TRBV6-1,TRBJ2-7,CASSENHLTYEQYF,TGTGCCAGCAGTGAAAATCACTTGACCTACGAGCAGTACTTC
-,-,TRBV12-3/TRBV12-4,TRBJ1-2,CASSPLAGSYGYTF,TGTGCCAGCAGTCCCCTCGCAGGGAGCTATGGCTACACCTTC
few,-,TRBV7-2,TRBJ2-3,CASSATRFGASTDTQYF,TGTGCCAGCAGCGCCACTAGGTTCGGGGCTAGCACAGATACGCAGTATTTT
-,-,TRBV12-3/TRBV12-4,TRBJ2-3,CASSLSGDPRTDTQYF,TGTGCCAGCAGTTTGTCAGGGGACCCCCGCACAGATACGCAGTATTTT
-,TRBD2,TRBV5-8,TRBJ2-5,CASSLGPSGGHQETQYF,TGTGCCAGCAGCTTGGGACCTAGCGGGGGGCACCAAGAGACCCAGTACTTC
-,-,TRBV27,TRBJ2-1,CASTPVAAPQFF,TGTGCCAGCACCCCGGTGGCGGCGCCACAGTTCTTC
-,TRBD1,TRBV20-1,TRBJ2-1,CSAWTGDNEQFF,TGCAGTGCTTGGACAGGGGACAATGAGCAGTTCTTC
-,-,TRBV9,TRBJ2-2,CASSPPGPTNTGELFF,TGCGCCAGCAGCCCCCCGGGACCGACGAACACCGGGGAGCTGTTTTTT
-,TRBD1,TRBV6-1,TRBJ2-7,CASSRKGPGQGRTYEQYF,TGTGCCAGCTCCCGAAAAGGTCCGGGACAGGGAAGGACCTACGAGCAGTACTTC
few,-,TRBV6-5,TRBJ2-4,CASSYSPMWESSKNIQYF,TGTGCCAGCAGTTACTCCCCAATGTGGGAGTCGAGCAAAAACATTCAGTACTTC
few,TRBD1,TRBV15,TRBJ1-1,CATSRDRGSTEAFF,TGTGCCACCAGCAGGGACAGGGGATCCACTGAAGCTTTCTTT
-,-,TRBV21-1,TRBJ2-7,CASIPSGSGRAYEQYF,TGTGCCAGCATTCCTTCAGGGAGTGGTAGGGCCTACGAGCAGTACTTC
-,-,TRBV4-2,TRBJ2-7,CASSQTVSDKKRFEQYF,TGTGCCAGCAGCCAGACCGTCTCGGACAAAAAGAGATTCGAGCAGTACTTC
-,-,TRBV29-1,TRBJ1-2,CSVVDGSYGYTF,TGCAGCGTAGTTGACGGATCCTATGGCTACACCTTC
few,-,TRBV6-1,TRBJ2-6,CASSPRTFISGANVLTF,TGTGCCAGCAGTCCCCGGACTTTTATCTCTGGGGCCAACGTCCTGACTTTC
-,-,TRBV24-1,TRBJ2-3,CATSDLRGSTDTQYF,TGTGCCACCAGTGATTTGAGGGGTAGCACAGATACGCAGTATTTT
few,-,TRBV10-2,TRBJ1-2,CASSESNANYGYTF,TGCGCCAGCAGTGAGTCGAACGCTAACTATGGCTACACCTTC
-,-,TRBV29-1,TRBJ1-1,CSATTAVTMNTEAFF,TGCAGCGCCACAACCGCAGTGACCATGAACACTGAAGCTTTCTTT
many,TRBD2,TRBV29-1,TRBJ2-3,CSVEDPRGADTQYF,TGCAGCGTTGAAGACCCCCGGGGGGCAGATACGCAGTATTTT
few,TRBD2,TRBV5-1,TRBJ2-1,CASSLGSSGGLYGEQFF,TGCGCCAGCAGCCTGGGGTCTAGCGGGGGCCTTTATGGTGAGCAGTTCTTC
few,-,TRBV10-1,TRBJ1-5,CASSESEQPQHF,TGCGCCAGCAGTGAGTCGGAGCAGCCCCAGCATTTT
-,-,TRBV7-8,TRBJ2-1,CASSPGRSQFF,TGTGCCAGCAGCCCAGGGAGATCTCAGTTCTTC
-,-,TRBV20-1,TRBJ2-7,CSASDGQTEYDEQYF,TGCAGTGCTAGTGACGGACAGACTGAATACGACGAGCAGTACTTC
-,-,TRBV6-2/TRBV6-3,TRBJ1-5,CAIGQTGLSQPQHF,TGTGCCATTGGGCAAACAGGGCTTTCTCAGCCCCAGCATTTT
-,-,TRBV5-1,TRBJ2-7,CASSGRTRSDEQYF,TGCGCCAGTTCGGGACGGACGAGATCTGATGAGCAGTACTTC
-,TRBD1,TRBV6-2/TRBV6-3,TRBJ2-3,CASSDQHSDREFRADTQYF,TGTGCCAGCAGTGACCAGCACTCGGACAGGGAGTTTCGCGCAGATACGCAGTATTTT
-,TRBD1,TRBV6-2/TRBV6-3,TRBJ1-1,CASSRRQGSTEAFF,TGTGCCAGCAGCAGACGACAGGGTAGCACTGAAGCTTTCTTT
once,-,TRBV6-5,TRBJ1-6,CASSYSKATINSPLHF,TGTGCCAGCAGTTACTCGAAGGCAACCATTAATTCACCCCTCCACTTT
few,-,TRBV5-1,TRBJ2-3,CASSPPFAEGADTQYF,TGCGCCAGCAGCCCCCCATTTGCGGAGGGGGCGGATACGCAGTATTTT
many,TRBD1,TRBV10-3,TRBJ2-5,CAISGLKKDRGEETQYF,TGTGCCATCAGTGGTCTAAAGAAGGACAGGGGGGAAGAGACCCAGTACTTC
few,TRBD2,TRBV3-1,TRBJ2-3,CASSQGTSGRNTDTQYF,TGTGCCAGCAGCCAAGGGACTAGCGGGAGAAACACAGATACGCAGTATTTT
few,TRBD2,TRBV2,TRBJ2-1,CASIKAGNSYNEQFF,TGTGCCAGCATAAAAGCGGGGAACTCCTACAATGAGCAGTTCTTC
-,TRBD1,TRBV6-5,TRBJ1-1,CASSIDRGPNTEAFF,TGTGCCAGCAGTATCGACAGGGGCCCGAACACTGAAGCTTTCTTT
-,-,TRBV27,TRBJ2-1,CACNPRGSYNEQFF,TGTGCCTGCAACCCCAGAGGCTCCTACAATGAGCAGTTCTTC
few,-,TRBV7-2,TRBJ2-7,CASSRTNLATYEQYF,TGTGCCAGCAGCCGTACCAATCTAGCCACCTACGAGCAGTACTTC
-,-,TRBV6-6,TRBJ1-5,CASSSINTDQPQHF,TGTGCCAGCAGTTCCATCAACACAGATCAGCCCCAGCATTTT
few,-,TRBV18,TRBJ1-5,CASSGVGLQPQHF,TGTGCCAGCTCGGGTGTGGGTCTTCAGCCCCAGCATTTT
-,-,TRBV5-1,TRBJ2-1,CASSLVQGTYNEQFF,TGCGCCAGCAGCTTGGTACAGGGCACCTACAATGAGCAGTTCTTC
-,TRBD2,TRBV5-1,TRBJ2-1,CASSPGTSGGIYNEQFF,TGCGCCAGCAGCCCCGGGACTAGCGGGGGGATCTACAATGAGCAGTTCTTC
-,TRBD2,TRBV5-1,TRBJ2-3,CASSQQKTSGGPDTQYF,TGCGCCAGCAGCCAACAGAAGACTAGCGGGGGCCCAGATACGCAGTATTTT
-,TRBD1,TRBV9,TRBJ2-6,CASSVTETGGAGANVLTF,TGTGCCAGCAGCGTAACTGAGACAGGGGGCGCTGGGGCCAACGTCCTGACTTTC
-,-,TRBV9,TRBJ2-2,CASSVASGTGELFF,TGTGCCAGCAGCGTAGCTAGTGGGACCGGGGAGCTGTTTTTT
-,-,TRBV27,TRBJ2-3,CASSLSTGLLTDTQYF,TGTGCCAGCAGTTTATCGACAGGCCTACTCACAGATACGCAGTATTTT
-,-,TRBV27,TRBJ1-2,CASSADTGRGGYTF,TGTGCCAGCAGTGCAGATACAGGGAGGGGCGGCTACACCTTC
few,-,TRBV21-1,TRBJ1-2,CASSKVVEGYGYTF,TGTGCCAGCAGCAAAGTGGTGGAAGGCTATGGCTACACCTTC
few,TRBD2,TRBV6-2/TRBV6-3,TRBJ2-1,CASKLYGGGSTYNEQFF,TGTGCCAGCAAGCTTTATGGCGGGGGGAGCACCTACAATGAGCAGTTCTTC
-,-,TRBV28,TRBJ1-5,CASRGDLNQPQHF,TGTGCCAGCAGAGGGGACTTGAATCAGCCCCAGCATTTT